This T cell receptor beta chain stems from a study of CD8+ T cells in alopecia areata. About the study: Tofacitinib treatment spanned 6 to 18 months, with 6 months off drug afterward.

Comments on this clone: Other DNA sequences in the same sample also yield this CDR3.

After isolation, RNA underwent reverse transcription to generate cDNA as the sequencing template. Profiled with immunoSEQ multiplex PCR; TCRdb holds only in-frame clones, not every one. The data hold 150,000 to 200,000 clones, with about 63% observed a single time. Germline loops: CDR1 LGHNA, CDR2 YNFKEQ. Trimming removed 0 bases at V and 0 bases at J, with 9 bases between. CDR3 size: 15 residues. The chain is built from TRBV4-2 and TRBJ2-7; tentative D call: TRBD1 (5 bases). The source of this sequence is a human donor with alopecia areata. The specimen was CD4+ T cells sorted from blood, collected at week 0. CDR3 bases: TGTGCCAGCAGCCAAGATGTGGGGCTCTCCTACGAGCAGTACTTC. Translating gives CASSQDVGLSYEQYF.